One and the same sample provided the 2 T cell receptor beta chains below, sequenced in a study of graft-versus-host responses after intestinal transplantation. Only in-frame clones appear in the TCRdb table, and some are missing; sequencing was by immunoSEQ multiplex PCR. The table has fewer than 30,000 clones, around 94% seen once. The sequencing here drew on PBMCs, taken around 70 days after intestinal transplant. The receptors shown here come from a human patient who received an intestinal transplant, so some T cells may come from the graft donor.

The chain recombines TRBV4-1 with TRBJ2-7; D remains unclear. The CDR3 length is 12 residues. Per the germline V gene, CDR1 is MGHRA and CDR2 is YSYEKL. Trimming left V 1 base short and J 6 bases short, with 7 bases between. The CDR3 bases are TGCGCCAGCAGCCAAGGACACTCCGAGCAGTACTTC. This sequence encodes CASSQGHSEQYF.

This clone was seen once. The V and J genes are TRBV18 and TRBJ2-4; a possible D gene is TRBD2 (6 bases). The CDR3 sequence is 17 residues long. V was pared by 2 bases and J by 0 bases, with 14 bases between. Germline loops: CDR1 KGHSH, CDR2 LQKENI. The DNA for the CDR3 is TGTGCCAGCTCACCAACGGGGGACGAACTAGCCAAAAACATTCAGTACTTC. It specifies CASSPTGDELAKNIQYF. The whole variable domain, remainder taken from reference TRBV18 and TRBJ2-4, is NAGVMQNPRHLVRRRGQEARLRCSPMKGHSHVYWYRQLPEEGLKFMVYLQKENIIDESGMPKERFSAEFPKEGPSILRIQQVVRGDSAAYFCASSPTGDELAKNIQYFGAGTRLSVL.